This T cell receptor beta chain was sequenced during a study of blood T cell repertoires in COVID-19. Whole-study context: The samples span acute and convalescent COVID-19 from the United States, Italy and Spain.

The CDR3 is 14 amino acids. Looked up from germline, CDR1 is LGHDT and CDR2 is YNNKEL (reference sequence). Germline trimming cut 6 bases from V and 8 bases from J; bases unmatched to any gene: 8. Method: immunoSEQ multiplex PCR; TCRdb's copy keeps in-frame clones and lacks some. This sample has 110,000 to 150,000 clones, with approximately 80% found just once. This receptor was identified in an elderly woman in a cohort sampled during active or convalescent COVID-19. The source material was peripheral blood. This chain joins TRBV3-1 (or the pseudogene TRBV3-2) and TRBJ2-4; TRBD2 agrees at 9 bases. The CDR3 coding sequence is TGTGCCAGCAGACACGCGGGGGGGCCGGACATTCAGTACTTC. This codes for CASRHAGGPDIQYF.